A selection of T cell receptor beta chains follows, all from one sample in a study of blood T cell repertoires in COVID-19. Only in-frame clones appear in the TCRdb table, and some are missing; sequencing was by immunoSEQ multiplex PCR. The sample includes more than 95,000 clones, roughly 82% of them seen just once. Sequenced material: peripheral blood. These receptors all stem from a man older than 75 with acute or convalescent COVID-19. CDR3s include the opening cysteine and the closing phenylalanine or tryptophan.

V | CDR3
TRBV18 | CASSPSGQNYGYTF
TRBV3-1/TRBV3-2 | CASSQVPTGGYEQYF
TRBV6-6 | CASSYGTGTGNQPQHF
TRBV7-2 | CASSFPMTGTMNTEAFF
TRBV28 | CASKPPGQGTKFEAFF
TRBV18 | CASSDQGASSSYNEQFF
TRBV28 | CASSPPTGMDGYTF
TRBV12-3/TRBV12-4 | CASSLEGREEQFF
TRBV7-2 | CASSLAGDGWETQYF
TRBV11-2 | CASSLGLRGDTQYF
TRBV4-3 | CASSQDLTGIGYTF
TRBV2 | CASSEGTAVSNQPQHF
TRBV6-5 | CASYPGQGTKQYF
TRBV24-1 | CATSLADTDTQYF
TRBV4-1 | CASSQRQGNEQYF
TRBV7-9 | CASSRTALDGYTF
TRBV6-2/TRBV6-3 | CASSNTGMGEKLFF
TRBV4-1 | CASSQDGQGNLPQHF
TRBV11-2 | CASRPGTGRTGELFF
TRBV2 | CASRLLLGGAYEQYF
TRBV6-5 | CAGKDRGFTGELFF
TRBV7-2 | CASSYALTGGYGYTF
TRBV7-2 | CASSLKDSGYNEQFF
TRBV30 | CAWSPGLAGHEQYF
TRBV28 | CASSPGTGRVSYTF
TRBV7-7 | CASSLGSNNEQFF
TRBV27 | CASSLYSLRDRGLDTQYF
TRBV12-5 | CASGLITGTGTSAELFF
TRBV5-4 | CASSPGGGSPLHF
TRBV19 | CASRPAGGSHNEQFF
TRBV28 | CASSLQGANEKLFF